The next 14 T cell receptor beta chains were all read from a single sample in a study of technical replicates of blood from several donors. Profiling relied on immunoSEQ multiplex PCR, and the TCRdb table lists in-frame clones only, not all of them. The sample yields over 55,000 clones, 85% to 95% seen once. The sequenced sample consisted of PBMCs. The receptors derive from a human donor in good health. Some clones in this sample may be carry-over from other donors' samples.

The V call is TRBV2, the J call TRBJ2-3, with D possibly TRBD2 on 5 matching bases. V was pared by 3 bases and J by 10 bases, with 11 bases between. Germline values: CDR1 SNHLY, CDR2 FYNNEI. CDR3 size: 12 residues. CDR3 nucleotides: TGTGCCAGCAGTGACGGGGAAGGCGCGCAGTATTTT. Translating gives CASSDGEGAQYF.

The CDR3: CASSDNSNQPQHF. The CDR3, as DNA: TGTGCCAGCAGTGACAATAGCAATCAGCCCCAGCATTTT. The V gene is TRBV2, the J gene TRBJ1-5, with D uncertain. The ends were cut back, 3 bases at V and 0 bases at J, with 3 bases in the middle. The germline V gene has CDR1 SNHLY and CDR2 FYNNEI. The CDR3 length is 13 residues.

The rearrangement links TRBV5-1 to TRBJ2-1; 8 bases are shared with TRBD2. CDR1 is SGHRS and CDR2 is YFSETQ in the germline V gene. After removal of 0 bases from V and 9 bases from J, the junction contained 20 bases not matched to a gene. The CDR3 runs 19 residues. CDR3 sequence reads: CASSLGAWPSGPGEGEQFF. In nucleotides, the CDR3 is TGCGCCAGCAGCTTGGGGGCTTGGCCTAGCGGGCCGGGGGAGGGTGAGCAGTTCTTC.

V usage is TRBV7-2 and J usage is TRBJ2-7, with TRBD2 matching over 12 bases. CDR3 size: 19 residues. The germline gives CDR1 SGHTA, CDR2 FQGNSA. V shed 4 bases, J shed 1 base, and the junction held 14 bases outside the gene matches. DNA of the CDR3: TGTGCCAGCAGCTCCCACAGACCGGGGACTAGCGGGCGTTCCTACGAGCAGTACTTC. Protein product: CASSSHRPGTSGRSYEQYF.

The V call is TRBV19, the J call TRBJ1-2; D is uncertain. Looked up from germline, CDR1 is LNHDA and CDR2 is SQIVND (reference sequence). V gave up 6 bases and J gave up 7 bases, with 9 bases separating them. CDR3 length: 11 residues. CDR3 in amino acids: CASRTNTGYTF. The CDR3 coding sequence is TGTGCCAGTAGAACAAACACTGGCTACACCTTC.

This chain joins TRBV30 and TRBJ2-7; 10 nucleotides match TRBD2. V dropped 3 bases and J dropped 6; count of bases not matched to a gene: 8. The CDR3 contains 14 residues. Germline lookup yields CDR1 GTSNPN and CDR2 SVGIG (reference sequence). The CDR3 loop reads CAWRDVLAGTEQYF. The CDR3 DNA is TGTGCCTGGAGAGATGTACTAGCGGGAACCGAGCAGTACTTC. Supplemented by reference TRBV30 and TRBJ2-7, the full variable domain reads SQTIHQWPATLVQPVGSPLSLECTVEGTSNPNLYWYRQAAGRGLQLLFYSVGIGQISSEVPQNLSASRPQDRQFILSSKKLLLSDSGFYLCAWRDVLAGTEQYFGPGTRLTVT.

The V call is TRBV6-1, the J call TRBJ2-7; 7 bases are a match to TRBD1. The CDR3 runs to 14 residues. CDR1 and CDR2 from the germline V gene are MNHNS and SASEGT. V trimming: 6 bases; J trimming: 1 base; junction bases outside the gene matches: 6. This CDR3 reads CASRPQGISYEQYF. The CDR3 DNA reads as TGTGCCAGCAGACCACAGGGGATATCCTACGAGCAGTACTTC.

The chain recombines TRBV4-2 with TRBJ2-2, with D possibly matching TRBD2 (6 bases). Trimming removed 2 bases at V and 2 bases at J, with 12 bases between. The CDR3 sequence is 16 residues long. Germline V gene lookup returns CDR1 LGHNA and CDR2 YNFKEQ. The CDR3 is CASSQRRDSNTGELFF. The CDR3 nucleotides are TGTGCCAGCAGCCAAAGAAGGGACTCTAACACCGGGGAGCTGTTTTTT.

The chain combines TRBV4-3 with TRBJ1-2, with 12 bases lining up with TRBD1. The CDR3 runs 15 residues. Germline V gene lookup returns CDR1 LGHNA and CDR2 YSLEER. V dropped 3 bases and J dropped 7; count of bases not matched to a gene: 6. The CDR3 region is CASSQGQGAVGGYTF. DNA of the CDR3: TGCGCCAGCAGCCAGGGACAGGGGGCCGTTGGTGGCTACACCTTC.

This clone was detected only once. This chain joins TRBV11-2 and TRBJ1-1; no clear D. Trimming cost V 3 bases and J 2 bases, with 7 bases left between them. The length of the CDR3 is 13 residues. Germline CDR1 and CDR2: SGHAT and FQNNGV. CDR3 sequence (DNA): TGTGCCAGCAGCTTCCAGGAAAACACTGAAGCTTTCTTT. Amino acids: CASSFQENTEAFF.

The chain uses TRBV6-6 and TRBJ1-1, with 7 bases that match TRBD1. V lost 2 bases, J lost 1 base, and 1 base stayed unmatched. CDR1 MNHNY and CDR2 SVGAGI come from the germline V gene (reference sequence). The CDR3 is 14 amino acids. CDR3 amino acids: CASSYKGANTEAFF. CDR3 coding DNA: TGTGCCAGCAGTTACAAGGGGGCGAACACTGAAGCTTTCTTT.

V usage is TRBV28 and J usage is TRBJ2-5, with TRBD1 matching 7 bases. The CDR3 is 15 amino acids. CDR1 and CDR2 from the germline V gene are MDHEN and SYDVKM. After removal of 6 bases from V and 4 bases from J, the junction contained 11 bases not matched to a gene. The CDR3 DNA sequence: TGTGCCAGCAGCCCTACGCAGGCAGGGGGAGAGACCCAGTACTTC. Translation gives CASSPTQAGGETQYF. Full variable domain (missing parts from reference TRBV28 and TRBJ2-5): DVKVTQSSRYLVKRTGEKVFLECVQDMDHENMFWYRQDPGLGLRLIYFSYDVKMKEKGDIPEGYSVSREKKERFSLILESASTNQTSMYLCASSPTQAGGETQYFGPGTRLLVL.

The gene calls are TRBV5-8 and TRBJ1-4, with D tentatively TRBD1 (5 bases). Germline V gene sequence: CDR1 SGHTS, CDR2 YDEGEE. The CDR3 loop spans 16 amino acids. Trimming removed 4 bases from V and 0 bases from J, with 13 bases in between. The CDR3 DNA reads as TGTGCCAGCAGCCCAGGACATTCTACAACTAATGAAAAACTGTTTTTT. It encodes CASSPGHSTTNEKLFF.

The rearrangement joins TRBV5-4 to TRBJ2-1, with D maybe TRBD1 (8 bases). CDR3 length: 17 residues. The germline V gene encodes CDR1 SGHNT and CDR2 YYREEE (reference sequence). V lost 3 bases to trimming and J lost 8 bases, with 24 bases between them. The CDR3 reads CASSSSFNRGGKDEQFF. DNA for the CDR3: TGTGCCAGCAGCTCGTCCTTCAACAGGGGGGGAAAAGATGAGCAGTTCTTC.